This passage covers 5 T cell receptor beta chains from one sample sequenced in a study of shared clonotypes between healthy human individuals. The naive CD8 fraction comprised CD45RO-negative cells positively selected for CCR7 and excluded terminally differentiated effector memory CD45RA+ cells. Produced via immunoSEQ multiplex PCR; TCRdb's table is partial and in-frame only. Seen here are around 1.9 million clones, 85% to 95% observed once, and the top ten hold around 1.7%. Sequenced input: naive CD8+ T cells from PBMCs. These receptors all come from a man younger than 30 in good health. Some clones in this sample may be carry-over from other donors' samples.

The chain uses TRBV7-9 and TRBJ2-7; 7 nucleotides align to TRBD2. CDR3 length equals 15 residues. The germline V gene has CDR1 SEHNR and CDR2 FQNEAQ (reference sequence). V was clipped by 5 bases and J by 2 bases; unmatched bases: 9. CDR3 in amino acids: CASSVSGLKPYEQYF. CDR3 bases: TGTGCCAGCAGCGTTAGCGGGCTAAAACCCTACGAGCAGTACTTC.

The gene calls are TRBV30 and TRBJ1-5; TRBD1 is a possible D gene (6 bases). Germline loops: CDR1 GTSNPN, CDR2 SVGIG (reference sequence). With 5 bases removed from V and 3 bases from J, the gap between germline ends came to 17 bases. The CDR3 consists of 15 residues. CDR3 nucleotide sequence: TGTGCCTGGTCTCAGGACAGCACTAACAATCAGCCCCAGCATTTT. Encoded protein: CAWSQDSTNNQPQHF.

This CDR3 reads CASSYTDRGMQPQHF. The CDR3 DNA is TGCGCCAGCAGCTATACCGACAGGGGGATGCAGCCCCAGCATTTT. The chain employs TRBV4-1 and TRBJ1-5; 9 bases map to TRBD1. V was clipped by 5 bases and J by 7 bases; unmatched bases: 9. The germline CDR1 and CDR2 sequences are MGHRA and YSYEKL. There are 15 residues in the CDR3.

V is TRBV7-9 and J is TRBJ2-3; 10 nucleotides match TRBD2. The CDR3 has 15 residues. V was clipped by 6 bases and J by 3 bases; unmatched bases: 6. Germline CDR1 SEHNR, CDR2 FQNEAQ (reference sequence). The CDR3 protein is CASSSGTSETDTQYF. The DNA of the CDR3 is TGTGCCAGCAGTTCCGGGACTAGCGAGACAGATACGCAGTATTTT.

The CDR3 here is CASSRFLQGSHEQYF. In DNA, the CDR3 is TGTGCCAGCAGCCGTTTCCTCCAGGGGTCCCACGAGCAGTACTTC. This sequence joins TRBV7-9 and TRBJ2-7, with a possible D match to TRBD1 (6 bases). The V gene's germline CDR1 is SEHNR and CDR2 FQNEAQ (reference sequence). The CDR3 spans 15 residues. Trimming cost V 5 bases and J 5 bases, with 19 bases left between them.